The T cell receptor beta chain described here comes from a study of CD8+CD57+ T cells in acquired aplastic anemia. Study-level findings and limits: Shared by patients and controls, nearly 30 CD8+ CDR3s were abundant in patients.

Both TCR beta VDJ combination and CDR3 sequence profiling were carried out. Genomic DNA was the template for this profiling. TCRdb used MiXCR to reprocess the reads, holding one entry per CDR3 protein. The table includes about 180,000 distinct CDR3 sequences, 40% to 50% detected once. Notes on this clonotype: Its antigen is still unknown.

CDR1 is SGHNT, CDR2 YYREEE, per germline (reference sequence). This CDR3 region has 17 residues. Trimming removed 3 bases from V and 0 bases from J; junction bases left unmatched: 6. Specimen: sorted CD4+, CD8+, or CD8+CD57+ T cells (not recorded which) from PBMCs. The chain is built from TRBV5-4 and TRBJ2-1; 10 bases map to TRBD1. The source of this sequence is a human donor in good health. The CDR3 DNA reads TGTGCCAGCAGCTCGGGACAGGGGATAAGCTCCTACAATGAGCAGTTCTTC. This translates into CASSSGQGISSYNEQFF.